The T cell receptor beta chain described here comes from a study of a mutant IDH1 vaccine in newly diagnosed glioma. Points from the study as a whole: Immune responses induced by vaccination arose in under 95% of the patients.

Sequencing used immunoSEQ multiplex PCR; TCRdb keeps in-frame clones, though not all of them. The table has 25,000 to 35,000 clones, around 90% seen once; the top ten hold under 4%. Time point: week 5, during vaccination. Every vaccination contained 300 ug of the mutant IDH1 20-mer peptide and was paired with topical imiquimod. Remarks on this clone: Its specificity is not known.

The V segment lost 6 bases and the J segment 6 bases; nucleotides outside the gene matches: 7. The CDR3 runs to 15 residues. Germline CDR1 is MNHEY and CDR2 is SMNVEV (reference sequence). The input for sequencing was peripheral blood mononuclear cells (PBMCs), taken from a glioma patient whose treatment included an IDH1 peptide vaccine. V is TRBV27 and J is TRBJ2-1, with 11 bases lining up with TRBD2. This receptor was identified in a woman aged 35 to 49 with glioma. Some clones in this sample may be carry-over from other donors' samples. This CDR3 reads CASSPYSGRANEQFF. In DNA, the CDR3 is TGTGCCAGCAGCCCCTATAGCGGGAGGGCCAATGAGCAGTTCTTC.